A selection of T cell receptor beta chains follows, all from one sample in a study of radiotherapy plus CTLA-4 blockade in lung cancer. Clones were sequenced by immunoSEQ multiplex PCR, and TCRdb holds only the in-frame ones, with some missing. The data hold tens of thousands of clones, with about 72% observed a single time. Specimen: peripheral blood, collected from a patient treated with radiotherapy plus ipilimumab. The receptors originated from a human donor with non-small cell lung cancer who had stable disease on radiotherapy plus ipilimumab. Both conserved end residues are part of each CDR3. D genes are given only for firm matches. Some rows have no size entry. The others give once, few or many, or a class for an expanded clone.

TRBJ2-4,TRBV5-1,.,.,TGCGCCAGCAGCTTGGATATACCAGGGGACATTCAGTACTTC,CASSLDIPGDIQYF
TRBJ2-1,TRBV10-3,once,.,TGTGCCATCAGTGGAAGGGGCGATGAGCAGTTCTTC,CAISGRGDEQFF
TRBJ1-4,TRBV5-1,once,.,TGCGCCAGCAGCTTGGCCTTTGGGATAGGGGAAAAACTGTTTTTT,CASSLAFGIGEKLFF
TRBJ2-1,TRBV19,.,.,TGTGCCAGTAGTCCCCTCGTGGGAAGAGGGGAGTTCTTC,CASSPLVGRGEFF
TRBJ2-6,TRBV5-5,.,.,TGTGCCAGCACTAGGCGTGTCTCGCCACAAAGTCGGGCCAACGTCCTGACTTTC,CASTRRVSPQSRANVLTF
TRBJ1-2,TRBV10-3,.,.,TGTGCCATCAGTGAGTCGATGGGGCCAGGTGGCTACACCTTC,CAISESMGPGGYTF
TRBJ2-2,TRBV27,.,.,TGTGCCAGCAGACCAGGGGAGCCGAACACCGGGGAGCTGTTTTTT,CASRPGEPNTGELFF
TRBJ2-1,TRBV4-2,medium-sized,TRBD1,TGTGCCAGCAGCCAAATACAGGGGGCTAATGAGCAGTTCTTC,CASSQIQGANEQFF
TRBJ1-1,TRBV11-3,few,.,TGTGCCAGCAGCTTGGGCCGATTAGGGAACACTGAAGCTTTCTTT,CASSLGRLGNTEAFF
TRBJ1-3,TRBV29-1,once,.,TGCAGCGTTGAAGATTGGGACGGGGCTGGAAACACCATATATTTT,CSVEDWDGAGNTIYF
TRBJ2-2,TRBV14,.,.,TGTGCCAGCAGCCAAATGGACCAAAACACCGGGGAGCTGTTTTTT,CASSQMDQNTGELFF
TRBJ1-1,TRBV30,.,.,TGTGCCTGGGAGGGGGGTGGTTTGAACACTGAAGCTTTCTTT,CAWEGGGLNTEAFF
TRBJ2-5,TRBV9,.,.,TGTGCCAGCAGCGTAGGTAGACAGACGCTTCAAGAGACCCAGTACTTC,CASSVGRQTLQETQYF
TRBJ1-1,TRBV20-1,.,.,TGCAGTGCTGACGGGCACACTGAAGCTTTCTTT,CSADGHTEAFF
TRBJ2-1,TRBV6-6,.,.,TGTGCCAGCAGGCCATCCCGGGACACTACCAATGAGCAGTTCTTC,CASRPSRDTTNEQFF
TRBJ1-2,TRBV7-9,once,.,TGTGCCAGTACGACCGTCACAGGTGGCTACACCTTC,CASTTVTGGYTF